The clone carrying this T cell receptor beta chain has more than one count but fewer than ten. This sample was taken from a study of CD8 T cells in ankylosing spondylitis. TCRdb re-derived calls from the 5' RACE reads in MiXCR, one entry per CDR3 protein. Of about 140,000 distinct CDR3 sequences in the sample, about a third were seen once. J gave up 5 bases and V 4 bases, and 9 bases lay outside the gene matches. From germline, CDR1 is LGHDT and CDR2 YNNKEL (reference sequence). This CDR3 is built from 16 residues. This clonotype originated in a male donor with ankylosing spondylitis. The sample comprised synovial fluid, either unsorted or a sorted T cell fraction (not recorded which). The chain has TRBV3-1 and TRBJ2-1; the match to TRBD1 covers 9 bases. The CDR3 DNA sequence: TGTGCCAGCAGCCTTACGGTCCGGACAGGGGACAATGAGCAGTTCTTC. Protein product: CASSLTVRTGDNEQFF.